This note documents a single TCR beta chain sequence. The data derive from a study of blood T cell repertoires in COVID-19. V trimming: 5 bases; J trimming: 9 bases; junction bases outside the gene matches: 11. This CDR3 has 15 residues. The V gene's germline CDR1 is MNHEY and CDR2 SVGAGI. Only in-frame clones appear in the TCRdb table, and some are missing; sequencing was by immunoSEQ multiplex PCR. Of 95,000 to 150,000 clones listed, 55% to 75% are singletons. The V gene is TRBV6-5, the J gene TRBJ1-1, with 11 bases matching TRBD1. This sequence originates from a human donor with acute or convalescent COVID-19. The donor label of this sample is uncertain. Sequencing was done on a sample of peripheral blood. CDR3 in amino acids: CASSTSGTGGSKAFF. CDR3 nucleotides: TGTGCCAGCAGTACATCCGGGACAGGGGGATCTAAAGCTTTCTTT.